A selection of T cell receptor beta chains follows, all from one sample in a study of esophageal squamous cell carcinoma under preoperative chemotherapy. TCRdb reprocessed the PCR reads with MiXCR, giving one entry per CDR3 protein. This table holds 9,000 to 9,500 distinct CDR3 sequences, over 40% found once. This sample was gathered from a patient given preoperative chemotherapy. These receptors all come from a human donor with esophageal squamous cell carcinoma. The donor label of this sample is uncertain. Each CDR3 is given without its conserved first and last residue. Each record gives: J gene, clone size, V gene, CDR3 protein. The listing skips clone size in some rows; elsewhere it reads once, few, many or a size class.

>TRBJ2-1|large|TRBV6-2/TRBV6-3
ASSYSPTSGYNEQF
>TRBJ2-1|NA|TRBV7-6
ASSDGTRGEQF
>NA|many|TRBV27
ASSLFGLGTGGFYEQY
>TRBJ2-1|NA|TRBV12-3/TRBV12-4
ASRRTSGSSSSEQF
>TRBJ2-3|many|TRBV6-1
ASSEATGTATTDTQY
>TRBJ2-5|many|TRBV11-3
ASSLAPPRNEQY
>TRBJ2-1|NA|TRBV7-2
ASSKRAGALYNEQF
>TRBJ2-3|NA|TRBV6-4
ASGVWGKNMQY
>TRBJ2-1|NA|TRBV6-2/TRBV6-3
ASTRFVGLNNEQF
>TRBJ2-5|many|TRBV6-1
ASSAGTSGLFNEQY
>TRBJ2-1|NA|TRBV27
ASMSGTSGSSEQF
>TRBJ2-1|once|TRBV7-2
ASSLLGRSAKNTQY
>TRBJ2-1|NA|TRBV14
ASSQDPPSGRAFEQF
>TRBJ2-3|few|TRBV11-2
ASSPAPQGPDTQY
>TRBJ2-1|NA|TRBV11-2
ASSLDDSGEQF
>TRBJ2-4|NA|TRBV6-1
ASSEGMGAKNMQY
>NA|medium-sized|TRBV6-1
ASSESRVDAGSSFWQY
>TRBJ2-2|NA|TRBV5-1
ASSLAAGSGTGELF
>TRBJ2-2|NA|TRBV6-1
ASRAWGGPSTDKQF
>TRBJ2-5|NA|TRBV11-2
GGGLGDGHQDTQY
>NA|few|TRBV6-1
ASSRAGTGGLNEQY
>TRBJ2-5|many|TRBV12-3/TRBV12-4
ASSLYRWDSYNEQY
>TRBJ2-5|large|TRBV6-1
ASRDSQETQY
>NA|NA|TRBV7-2
ASSLARGGETQY
>TRBJ2-3|NA|TRBV6-1
ASSRLATSTDTQY
>TRBJ2-5|NA|TRBV6-1
ASLLGQGVETQY
>TRBJ1-5|NA|TRBV6-1
ASRIRQSSNQPQH
>TRBJ2-1|once|TRBV7-6
ASSLEGGSREQF
>TRBJ2-2|NA|TRBV12-3/TRBV12-4
ASGLADAANTETLY
>TRBJ2-1|few|TRBV5-1
ASSPVYNEQF
>TRBJ2-4|NA|TRBV10-1
ASGGKGGGAKETQY
>TRBJ2-2|NA|TRBV6-1
ARSEQGVNTGELY
>NA|NA|TRBV25-1
ASSIFREEEQY
>TRBJ2-3|once|TRBV27
ASSFGLGGTDTQY
>TRBJ2-2|NA|TRBV6-1
ASSRMGLTQLLGTGAQF
>NA|NA|TRBV7-9
ASSLGVTYQETQF
>TRBJ2-3|many|TRBV27
AAAAQRADTQY
>TRBJ1-1|NA|TRBV6-5
ASSNPGRAF
>TRBJ2-5|large|TRBV7-8
ASSLGTSGRNEQY
>TRBJ2-2|NA|TRBV9
ASSVSGERRSGELF